These T cell receptor beta chains were read from a single sample in a study of OX40 agonist ivuxolimab in advanced cancers. This table comes from immunoSEQ multiplex PCR, and its TCRdb copy is limited to in-frame clones, with some not included. Found here are about 81,000 clones, approximately 90% of them singletons; the top ten hold 0.45% to 0.55%. The sample consisted of CD4+ or CD8+ T cells sorted from blood, taken in a trial of the OX40 agonist ivuxolimab. The origin of the receptors is an adult with an advanced solid tumor such as melanoma, head and neck, liver or kidney cancer. The CDR3 runs from the conserved cysteine through the conserved F or W. D genes are given only for firm matches. A clone size is listed for some rows: how often the clone was seen (once, few, many), or a class if it is expanded.

V: TRBV15
length: 12
J: TRBJ1-2
D: .
size: .
DNA: TGTGCCACCAGCAGGGACAGTTACGGCTACACCTTC
CDR3: CATSRDSYGYTF

V: TRBV12-2
length: 14
J: TRBJ2-5
D: .
size: .
DNA: TGTGCAAGTCGCTTAGTACAGGGTCAAGAGACCCAGTACTTC
CDR3: CASRLVQGQETQYF

V: TRBV18
length: 17
J: TRBJ2-7
D: .
size: .
DNA: TGTGCCAGCTCACCATTGGGTCGGAGGTCCTCAACGGGGGAGCAGTACTTC
CDR3: CASSPLGRRSSTGEQYF

V: TRBV7-9
length: 15
J: TRBJ2-7
D: .
size: .
DNA: TGTGCCAGCAGCTTATTTACAGGTTTGGGGTACGAGCAGTACTTC
CDR3: CASSLFTGLGYEQYF

V: TRBV5-5
length: 13
J: TRBJ1-1
D: .
size: .
DNA: TGTGCCAGCACCTTCTGGGGTACCCCTCGAGCTTTCTTT
CDR3: CASTFWGTPRAFF

V: TRBV5-1
length: 16
J: TRBJ2-7
D: TRBD1
size: .
DNA: TGCGCCAGCAGCTTGGTTGGACAGGGGATCTCCTACGAGCAGTACTTC
CDR3: CASSLVGQGISYEQYF

V: TRBV19
length: 12
J: TRBJ1-1
D: .
size: .
DNA: TGTGCCAGTAGTCTGATGAACACTGAAGCTTTCTTT
CDR3: CASSLMNTEAFF

V: TRBV28
length: 14
J: TRBJ1-3
D: .
size: .
DNA: TGTGCCAGCACCCAATGGACCCCGGTGGCCACCATATATTTT
CDR3: CASTQWTPVATIYF

V: TRBV10-2
length: 15
J: TRBJ2-2
D: TRBD2
size: .
DNA: TGCGCCAGCAGTGAGCCTAGCGGGGGGACCGGGGAGCTGTTTTTT
CDR3: CASSEPSGGTGELFF

V: TRBV7-3
length: 16
J: TRBJ2-2
D: .
size: .
DNA: TGTGCCAGCAGCTTAATGCGGCTAGATAACACCGGGGAGCTGTTTTTT
CDR3: CASSLMRLDNTGELFF

V: TRBV6-5
length: 15
J: TRBJ2-7
D: .
size: .
DNA: TGTGCCAGCAGTTACTCGTGGGACGGCGCCTACGAGCAGTACTTC
CDR3: CASSYSWDGAYEQYF

V: TRBV5-4
length: 17
J: TRBJ2-3
D: .
size: .
DNA: TGTGCCAGCAGCTTGGCATCGCAGGGTTTGAATGCAGATACGCAGTATTTT
CDR3: CASSLASQGLNADTQYF

V: TRBV5-5
length: 16
J: TRBJ1-5
D: TRBD1
size: .
DNA: TGTGCCAGCAGCCGGGACGGGACAGGGGGCGGTCAGCCCCAGCATTTT
CDR3: CASSRDGTGGGQPQHF

V: TRBV5-8
length: 15
J: TRBJ1-4
D: TRBD1
size: few
DNA: TGTGCCAGCAGCGCGGGACAGACAACTAATGAAAAACTGTTTTTT
CDR3: CASSAGQTTNEKLFF

V: TRBV6-1
length: 16
J: TRBJ1-1
D: .
size: .
DNA: TGTGCCAGCAGTGAAAGAAGTAGACAGGCGAACACTGAAGCTTTCTTT
CDR3: CASSERSRQANTEAFF

V: TRBV5-1
length: 15
J: TRBJ1-1
D: .
size: .
DNA: TGCGCCAGCAGCTTGGAAGGGGCTCGGAACACTGAAGCTTTCTTT
CDR3: CASSLEGARNTEAFF

V: TRBV7-3
length: 12
J: TRBJ2-5
D: .
size: .
DNA: TGTGCCAGCAGAAACAGGCAGGTGGTCCAGTACTTC
CDR3: CASRNRQVVQYF

V: TRBV5-1
length: 15
J: TRBJ1-1
D: .
size: .
DNA: TGCGCCAGCAGCTTGGGCGGGGGTTGGAACACTGAAGCTTTCTTT
CDR3: CASSLGGGWNTEAFF

V: TRBV27
length: 12
J: TRBJ1-6
D: .
size: few
DNA: TGTGCCAGCAGTCCCTATAATTCACCCCTCCACTTT
CDR3: CASSPYNSPLHF

V: TRBV29-1
length: 13
J: TRBJ1-1
D: .
size: .
DNA: TGCAGCGCCCTAAGAGAATCTCCCACTGAAGCTTTCTTT
CDR3: CSALRESPTEAFF

V: TRBV2
length: 12
J: TRBJ2-3
D: .
size: .
DNA: TGTGCCAGCAGTCCTACGGCAGATACGCAGTATTTT
CDR3: CASSPTADTQYF

V: TRBV6-5
length: 14
J: TRBJ2-1
D: TRBD2
size: .
DNA: TGTGCCAGCAGCCAGACTAGCGGGGGTTATGAGCAGTTCTTC
CDR3: CASSQTSGGYEQFF

V: TRBV19
length: 13
J: TRBJ2-5
D: .
size: once
DNA: TGTGCCAGTAGTATCGGGGGCCCGGAGACCCAGTACTTC
CDR3: CASSIGGPETQYF

V: TRBV5-5
length: 17
J: TRBJ1-4
D: .
size: .
DNA: TGTGCCAGCAGCTTGGGCGGGGACGCAAATCCTAATGAAAAACTGTTTTTT
CDR3: CASSLGGDANPNEKLFF

V: TRBV7-2
length: 13
J: TRBJ2-7
D: .
size: .
DNA: TGTGCCAGCAGCTTAGCCCAGGGTGTCCAGCAGTACTTC
CDR3: CASSLAQGVQQYF

V: TRBV6-6
length: 14
J: TRBJ2-4
D: .
size: .
DNA: TGTGCCAGCAGCCCCGCCCAAGCCAAAAACATTCAGTACTTC
CDR3: CASSPAQAKNIQYF